Below, 8 T cell receptor beta chains from the same sample are listed, as sequenced in a study of blood T cell repertoires in COVID-19. The method was immunoSEQ multiplex PCR; TCRdb's version includes in-frame clones alone and lacks a portion of them. The data contain around 120,000 clones, around nine tenths of them singletons. The sequenced sample was peripheral blood. These receptors came from a woman aged 45-65 years with active or convalescent COVID-19.

The chain combines TRBV9 with TRBJ1-3, with D possibly matching TRBD1 (6 bases). V lost 3 bases, J lost 3 bases, and 19 bases lay in between. This CDR3 is built from 17 residues. Germline V gene lookup returns CDR1 SGDLS and CDR2 YYNGEE. CDR3 residues: CASSATPGVDRGNTIYF. Written as DNA, the CDR3 is TGTGCCAGCAGCGCTACTCCAGGGGTAGACCGTGGAAACACCATATATTTT.

Regarding this clone: Other nucleotide sequences from this sample produce the same CDR3. This chain connects TRBV28 to TRBJ1-3, with TRBD1 matching 8 bases. V lost 4 bases and J lost 4; bases outside the gene matches: 3. This CDR3 is 14 amino acids long. Germline CDR1 reads MDHEN; CDR2 reads SYDVKM. The CDR3 loop is CASSSTGGGNTIYF. The DNA for the CDR3 is TGTGCCAGCAGTTCCACAGGGGGGGGAAACACCATATATTTT.

This chain joins TRBV25-1 and TRBJ2-7; the D gene is possibly TRBD2 (5 bases). Trimming cost V 1 base and J 5 bases, with 24 bases left between them. This CDR3 region has 18 residues. Germline V gene lookup returns CDR1 MGHDK and CDR2 SYGVNS. CDR3 DNA sequence: TGTGCCAGCAGTGAATTTTTTATGTCTACCCCCCAGCGGCACGAGCAGTACTTC. As protein: CASSEFFMSTPQRHEQYF.

This clone was seen more than once but under ten times. The chain joins TRBV27 to TRBJ2-1; 9 bases map to TRBD2. The CDR3 loop spans 16 amino acids. CDR1 is MNHEY, CDR2 SMNVEV, per germline (reference sequence). V lost 8 bases and J lost 1; bases outside the gene matches: 9. Here the CDR3 DNA reads TGTGCCAGCCGGAGTAGCGGGAGTGGGTCCTACAATGAGCAGTTCTTC. This translates into CASRSSGSGSYNEQFF.

The chain carries TRBV18 and TRBJ1-5; D not certain. The CDR3 is 13 residues long. V shed 3 bases and J shed 4 bases, with 7 bases lying between them. Germline loops: CDR1 KGHSH, CDR2 LQKENI. The CDR3 sequence: CASSPEVNQPQHF. The CDR3 region has the DNA TGTGCCAGCTCACCGGAGGTGAATCAGCCCCAGCATTTT. Full variable domain (rest looked up from reference TRBV18 and TRBJ1-5): NAGVMQNPRHLVRRRGQEARLRCSPMKGHSHVYWYRQLPEEGLKFMVYLQKENIIDESGMPKERFSAEFPKEGPSILRIQQVVRGDSAAYFCASSPEVNQPQHFGDGTRLSIL.

V gene TRBV2 combines with J gene TRBJ2-7; D unclear. The V and J ends lost 3 bases and 0 bases respectively, with 12 bases between them. This CDR3 is built from 15 residues. Germline V gene lookup returns CDR1 SNHLY and CDR2 FYNNEI. CDR3 region: CASSDSEALSYEQYF. The CDR3 DNA follows: TGTGCCAGCAGTGATTCAGAGGCCCTCTCCTACGAGCAGTACTTC.

The chain joins TRBV7-8 to TRBJ1-5; weak D call: TRBD1 (5 bases). With 6 bases removed from V and 4 bases from J, the gap between germline ends came to 13 bases. The CDR3 is 14 residues long. Germline loops: CDR1 SGHVS, CDR2 FQNEAQ. The CDR3 protein is CASRPQGNNQPQHF. The CDR3 region has the DNA TGTGCCAGCAGGCCCCAGGGTAATAATCAGCCCCAGCATTTT.

This clone was picked up one time. The chain joins TRBV30 to TRBJ2-7; tentative D call: TRBD1 (5 bases). CDR3 length equals 12 residues. Per the germline V gene, CDR1 is GTSNPN and CDR2 is SVGIG (reference sequence). With 1 base removed from V and 9 bases from J, the gap between germline ends came to 13 bases. The CDR3 DNA reads TGTGCCTGGAGTGAAAAAAGGGGTGGGCAGTACTTC. It specifies CAWSEKRGGQYF.